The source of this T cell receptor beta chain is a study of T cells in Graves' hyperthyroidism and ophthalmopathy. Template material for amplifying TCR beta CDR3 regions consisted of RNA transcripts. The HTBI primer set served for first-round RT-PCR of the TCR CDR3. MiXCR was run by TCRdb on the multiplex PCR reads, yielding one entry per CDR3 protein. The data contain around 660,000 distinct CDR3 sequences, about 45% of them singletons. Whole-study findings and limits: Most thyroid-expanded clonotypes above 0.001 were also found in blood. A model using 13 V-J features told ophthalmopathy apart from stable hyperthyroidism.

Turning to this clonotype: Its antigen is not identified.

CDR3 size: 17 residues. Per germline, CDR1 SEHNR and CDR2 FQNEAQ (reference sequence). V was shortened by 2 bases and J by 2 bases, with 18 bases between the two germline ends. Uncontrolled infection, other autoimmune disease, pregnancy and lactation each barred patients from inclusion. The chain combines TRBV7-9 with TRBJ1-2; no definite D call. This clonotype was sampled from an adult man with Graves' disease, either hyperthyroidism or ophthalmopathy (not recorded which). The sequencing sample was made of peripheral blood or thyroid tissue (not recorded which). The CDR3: CASSLFGRAPGNYGYTF. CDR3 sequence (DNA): TGTGCCAGCAGCTTATTTGGGCGGGCCCCTGGAAACTATGGCTACACCTTC.